This T cell receptor (beta chain) comes out of a study of CD8 T cells in ankylosing spondylitis. The CDR3 runs to 14 residues. CDR1 is SEHNR and CDR2 is FQNEAQ in the germline V gene (reference sequence). Losses at the gene ends were 5 bases for V and 5 bases for J; bases not matched to a gene: 9. This clonotype was counted between two and nine times. TCRdb analysed the 5' RACE reads with MiXCR anew, one entry per CDR3 protein. Of 200,000 to 250,000 distinct CDR3 sequences listed, 32% were seen once; the top ten hold about 4.2%. This sequence originates from a male donor with ankylosing spondylitis or in good health (not recorded which). The chain is built from TRBV7-9 and TRBJ2-7; TRBD1 matches 7 bases. Sequencing was carried out using blood, either unsorted or a sorted T cell fraction (not recorded which). CDR3 residues: CASSTGQLWNEQYF. CDR3 nucleotide sequence: TGTGCCAGCAGCACGGGACAGCTTTGGAACGAGCAGTACTTC.